A selection of T cell receptor beta chains follows, all from one sample in a study of blood T cell repertoires in COVID-19. Profiled with immunoSEQ multiplex PCR; TCRdb holds only in-frame clones, not every one. The sample comprises over 200,000 clones, roughly 92% of which are singletons, and about 0.8% rests with the top ten. Sequenced input: peripheral blood. The origin of the receptors is a man aged 60 to 75 with COVID-19, enrolled during active disease. The CDR3 runs from the conserved cysteine through the conserved F or W. D genes are given only for firm matches. Some rows mark clone size as missing; the rest say once, few, many or name a class of expanded clone.

j_call | d_call | clone_size | v_call | cdr3_aa | cdr3_nt
TRBJ1-5 | TRBD1 | . | TRBV2 | CASSEAGGSNQPQHF | TGTGCCAGCAGTGAAGCAGGGGGCAGCAATCAGCCCCAGCATTTT
TRBJ2-1 | TRBD1 | . | TRBV3-1/TRBV3-2 | CASSQDRRSTGGVNEQFF | TGTGCCAGCAGCCAAGATCGGAGATCGACAGGGGGCGTCAATGAGCAGTTCTTC
TRBJ1-4 | . | . | TRBV30 | CAWSDPAGVWEKLFF | TGTGCCTGGAGTGATCCGGCCGGGGTATGGGAAAAACTGTTTTTT
TRBJ2-7 | . | . | TRBV10-1 | CASSESPPGDEQYF | TGCGCCAGCAGTGAATCCCCTCCCGGGGACGAGCAGTACTTC
TRBJ2-2 | TRBD1 | . | TRBV19 | CASSMRTGVTGELFF | TGTGCCAGTAGTATGAGGACAGGGGTGACCGGGGAGCTGTTTTTT
TRBJ1-2 | . | . | TRBV10-1 | CASSEGQNYGYTF | TGCGCCAGCAGTGAGGGCCAGAACTATGGCTACACCTTC
TRBJ2-1 | TRBD1 | . | TRBV2 | CASIGTGGFF | TGTGCCAGCATCGGGACAGGGGGTTTCTTC
TRBJ2-7 | TRBD2 | . | TRBV5-1 | CASSRPGASGRAYEQYF | TGCGCCAGCAGCCGCCCCGGAGCTAGCGGGAGAGCCTACGAGCAGTACTTC
TRBJ1-5 | . | once | TRBV9 | CASSVEGDSNQPQHF | TGTGCCAGCAGCGTAGAAGGAGATAGCAATCAGCCCCAGCATTTT
TRBJ1-5 | TRBD1 | . | TRBV6-2/TRBV6-3 | CASSPRGVHNQPQHF | TGTGCCAGCAGTCCCAGGGGGGTGCACAATCAGCCCCAGCATTTT
TRBJ1-5 | TRBD1 | . | TRBV6-6 | CASRRLGQRINNQPQHF | TGTGCCAGCAGGCGACTGGGACAGAGGATAAACAATCAGCCCCAGCATTTT
TRBJ2-2 | . | once | TRBV6-5 | CASSYAGASTGELFF | TGTGCCAGCAGTTACGCTGGAGCATCTACCGGGGAGCTGTTTTTT
TRBJ2-2 | . | . | TRBV19 | CASSIVGGLGSGELFF | TGTGCCAGTAGTATAGTAGGGGGATTAGGCTCCGGGGAGCTGTTTTTT
TRBJ1-1 | TRBD1 | . | TRBV10-3 | CAISAGTDEAFF | TGTGCCATCAGTGCAGGGACAGATGAAGCTTTCTTT
TRBJ2-7 | . | . | TRBV4-1 | CASSQEGDRLPYEQYF | TGCGCCAGCAGCCAAGAGGGAGACAGGTTACCCTACGAGCAGTACTTC
TRBJ1-1 | TRBD1 | . | TRBV5-1 | CASSLGQGANTEAFF | TGCGCCAGCAGCCTCGGACAGGGGGCGAACACTGAAGCTTTCTTT
TRBJ1-5 | . | . | TRBV5-5 | CASSVAGGNQPQHF | TGTGCCAGCAGCGTTGCCGGGGGTAACCAGCCCCAGCATTTT
TRBJ1-5 | TRBD1 | . | TRBV24-1 | CATSDPRQGNQPQHF | TGTGCCACCAGTGATCCCCGACAGGGTAATCAGCCCCAGCATTTT
TRBJ2-7 | . | once | TRBV19 | CASSIQGGYEQYF | TGTGCCAGTAGTATCCAGGGTGGTTACGAGCAGTACTTC
TRBJ2-2 | . | . | TRBV5-1 | CASSPEGRNTGELFF | TGCGCCAGCAGCCCGGAGGGGAGGAACACCGGGGAGCTGTTTTTT
TRBJ1-2 | . | once | TRBV29-1 | CSVGPTNYGYTF | TGCAGCGTTGGTCCAACAAACTATGGCTACACCTTC
TRBJ2-3 | TRBD2 | . | TRBV3-1/TRBV3-2 | CASSQVRLAGTDTQYF | TGTGCCAGCAGCCAAGTGAGACTAGCGGGCACAGATACGCAGTATTTT
TRBJ2-2 | TRBD2 | once | TRBV7-3 | CASSPLAGTGELFF | TGTGCCAGCAGCCCCCTAGCGGGCACCGGGGAGCTGTTTTTT
TRBJ1-2 | . | . | TRBV7-9 | CASSLAWGDYGYTF | TGTGCCAGCAGCTTAGCGTGGGGGGATTATGGCTACACCTTC
TRBJ2-1 | . | . | TRBV7-9 | CASSLPDRGGDNEQFF | TGTGCCAGCAGCTTGCCAGACAGAGGGGGGGACAATGAGCAGTTCTTC
TRBJ1-2 | TRBD1 | . | TRBV3-1/TRBV3-2 | CASSHMPGQGTGGYTF | TGTGCCAGCAGCCATATGCCGGGACAGGGGACGGGTGGCTACACCTTC
TRBJ2-5 | TRBD2 | . | TRBV5-1 | CASSRGLAGGVTETQYF | TGCGCCAGCAGCAGGGGACTAGCGGGGGGAGTTACAGAGACCCAGTACTTC
TRBJ1-5 | . | . | TRBV6-1 | CASSEHNQPQHF | TGTGCCAGCAGTGAACACAATCAGCCCCAGCATTTT
TRBJ1-4 | TRBD1 | . | TRBV6-5 | CASSYFTGATNEKLFF | TGTGCCAGCAGTTACTTTACAGGGGCAACTAATGAAAAACTGTTTTTT
TRBJ1-2 | TRBD1 | . | TRBV2 | CASSEGTGSPSYGYTF | TGTGCCAGCAGTGAAGGGACAGGGTCCCCGTCATATGGCTACACCTTC
TRBJ2-7 | . | . | TRBV9 | CASSVDTLPPYEQYF | TGTGCCAGCAGCGTAGACACCCTTCCCCCGTACGAGCAGTACTTC
TRBJ2-1 | . | . | TRBV12-5 | CASGGLNGNEQFF | TGTGCTAGTGGTGGCTTGAACGGGAATGAGCAGTTCTTC
TRBJ2-2 | . | . | TRBV24-1 | CATSDFRTGELFF | TGTGCCACCAGTGATTTCAGAACCGGGGAGCTGTTTTTT
TRBJ2-7 | TRBD2 | . | TRBV5-4 | CASSLGLLAAGEQYF | TGTGCCAGCAGCTTGGGACTTCTAGCGGCGGGGGAGCAGTACTTC
TRBJ2-3 | . | . | TRBV5-5 | CASSLDSSTDTQYF | TGTGCCAGCAGCCTGGACAGTAGCACAGATACGCAGTATTTT
TRBJ1-2 | . | . | TRBV19 | CASKQTDYGYTF | TGTGCCAGTAAGCAGACTGACTATGGCTACACCTTC
TRBJ1-1 | . | . | TRBV14 | CASSQERGTEAFF | TGTGCCAGCAGCCAAGAGCGGGGAACTGAAGCTTTCTTT
TRBJ1-5 | . | . | TRBV3-1/TRBV3-2 | CASSRTVSTQHF | TGTGCCAGCAGCCGAACTGTTTCGACCCAGCATTTT
TRBJ1-4 | . | . | TRBV7-9 | CASRSSSAAYRGEKLFF | TGTGCCAGTCGTTCAAGTTCCGCGGCATATCGGGGTGAAAAACTGTTTTTT
TRBJ1-1 | TRBD1 | . | TRBV18 | CASSPRGREGTEAFF | TGTGCCAGCTCACCAAGGGGGCGCGAAGGCACTGAAGCTTTCTTT
TRBJ2-7 | TRBD1 | . | TRBV18 | CASSPGQYSYEQYF | TGTGCCAGCTCACCGGGACAGTACTCCTACGAGCAGTACTTC
TRBJ2-3 | . | . | TRBV21-1 | CASSTTGSTSASCTDTQYF | TGTGCCAGCAGCACAACGGGTTCTACTAGCGCATCCTGCACAGATACGCAGTATTTT
TRBJ2-1 | TRBD1 | . | TRBV7-8 | CASSRDSYEQFF | TGTGCCAGCAGCCGGGACAGCTACGAGCAGTTCTTC
TRBJ1-5 | TRBD1 | . | TRBV5-6 | CASSFAGGGGNQPQHF | TGTGCCAGCAGCTTTGCAGGGGGCGGAGGCAATCAGCCCCAGCATTTT
TRBJ1-3 | . | few | TRBV9 | CASSLGTTRSGNTIYF | TGTGCCAGCAGCTTAGGGACAACCCGCTCTGGAAACACCATATATTTT
TRBJ1-1 | . | few | TRBV3-1/TRBV3-2 | CASSQFGGGNTEAFF | TGTGCCAGCAGCCAGTTCGGAGGCGGGAACACTGAAGCTTTCTTT
TRBJ2-7 | TRBD2 | . | TRBV19 | CASSIGTSGSSSYEQYF | TGTGCCAGTAGTATCGGGACTAGCGGTTCAAGCTCCTACGAGCAGTACTTC
TRBJ1-2 | . | . | TRBV10-2 | CASSESGRRGRYGYTF | TGCGCCAGCAGTGAGTCGGGGAGGAGGGGAAGATATGGCTACACCTTC
TRBJ1-1 | . | . | TRBV7-2 | CASSLVGRGNTEAFF | TGTGCCAGCAGCTTAGTGGGCAGGGGGAACACTGAAGCTTTCTTT
TRBJ1-6 | . | once | TRBV6-5 | CASSPPRGSPLHF | TGTGCCAGCAGTCCTCCCCGGGGTTCACCCCTCCACTTT
TRBJ2-2 | . | . | TRBV5-1 | CASSLLYRGNTGELFF | TGCGCCAGCAGCTTGCTCTATCGGGGGAACACCGGGGAGCTGTTTTTT
TRBJ1-2 | TRBD1 | . | TRBV5-4 | CASSPKGQGASYGYTF | TGTGCCAGCAGCCCCAAGGGACAGGGGGCAAGTTATGGCTACACCTTC
TRBJ2-7 | . | . | TRBV19 | CASSSGTESYEQYF | TGTGCCAGTAGTAGCGGGACAGAGTCCTACGAGCAGTACTTC
TRBJ2-7 | TRBD1 | . | TRBV30 | CAWSIGTGVAYEQYF | TGTGCCTGGAGTATCGGGACAGGGGTCGCCTACGAGCAGTACTTC